Given below is one T cell receptor (beta chain) in context. As yet, its antigen is unknown. One junction end does not reproduce the germline sequence, and a read error may be involved. Template switching created a universal primer site, and the cDNA included unique molecular identifiers. TCRdb re-called the 5' RACE reads through MiXCR, storing one row per CDR3 protein. The sample carries roughly 1,500,000 distinct CDR3 sequences, more than 30% recorded once. Germline V gene lookup returns CDR1 ENHRY and CDR2 SYGVKD. CDR3 length equals 17 residues. These data originate in a study of identical twins. General study results and limits: Insertions were fewer in abundant cord blood beta clonotypes, whereas memory repertoires showed none of this pattern. Model-predicted out-of-frame TCR alpha sharing fell below observed values in monozygotic twins. Out-of-frame beta sequences exhibited a weaker degree of excess twin sharing.

This sequence originates from a newborn girl in good health. Sequencing input: cord blood. The V call is TRBV10-3, the J call TRBJ2-7, with 8 bases lining up with TRBD1. CDR3 residues: CAVSASRTGTSSYEQYF. The CDR3 region has the DNA TGTGCCGTCAGCGCCTCTCGGACAGGGACGAGCTCCTACGAGCAGTACTTC.